The 7 T cell receptor beta chains listed next were all sequenced from one sample in a study of T cell responses to AZD1222 COVID-19 vaccine. Repertoires were generated with immunoSEQ multiplex PCR, while TCRdb's copy carries only in-frame clones and drops some. This sample has around 120,000 clones; around 93% occur once, and the top ten carry around 14%. The specimen was peripheral blood, collected on day 0 of AZD1222 vaccination. The receptor source for this set is an adult in good health.

This rearrangement joins TRBV19 to TRBJ2-7; D not certain. V lost 8 bases, J lost 2 bases, and 19 bases lay in between. Germline CDR1 is LNHDA and CDR2 is SQIVND (reference sequence). This CDR3 is built from 15 residues. The CDR3 loop reads CASSPLGPFPYEQYF. CDR3 sequence (DNA): TGTGCCAGTTCCCCCCTCGGTCCCTTCCCCTACGAGCAGTACTTC.

This rearrangement joins TRBV7-8 to TRBJ2-7, with D uncertain. The germline V gene has CDR1 SGHVS and CDR2 FQNEAQ. The CDR3 loop spans 12 amino acids. V was pared by 5 bases and J by 4 bases, with 9 bases between. This CDR3 is CASSPLGYEQYF. The CDR3 DNA reads TGTGCCAGCAGCCCCCTCGGGTACGAGCAGTACTTC.

This rearrangement joins TRBV12-3 or TRBV12-4 to TRBJ2-7, with D possibly called TRBD1 or TRBD2 (5 bases each). The CDR3 spans 13 residues. Trimming cost V 3 bases and J 3 bases, with 9 bases left between them. The CDR3 nucleotides are TGTGCCAGCAGTTTGCATGGGGGCTACGAGCAGTACTTC. Translating gives CASSLHGGYEQYF.

The genes are TRBV27 and TRBJ1-1; no reliable D call. Germline lookup yields CDR1 MNHEY and CDR2 SMNVEV (reference sequence). V gave up 0 bases and J gave up 0 bases, with 8 bases separating them. This CDR3 is 15 amino acids long. The CDR3 coding sequence is TGTGCCAGCAGTTTATCTCGGGGAGTGAACACTGAAGCTTTCTTT. Protein sequence: CASSLSRGVNTEAFF.

V gene TRBV10-2 combines with J gene TRBJ1-5, with a possible D match to TRBD1 (6 bases). The germline CDR1 and CDR2 sequences are WSHSY and SAAADI. CDR3 length: 13 residues. V was shortened by 9 bases and J by 4 bases, with 13 bases between the two germline ends. Here the CDR3 reads CASSDSHNQPQHF. CDR3 bases: TGCGCCAGTTCGGACAGCCATAATCAGCCCCAGCATTTT.

J is TRBJ1-1 and V is TRBV19; no clear D. This CDR3 is 13 amino acids long. Between the trimmed V and J ends, which lost 7 bases and 3 bases, there was a span of 12 bases. Germline lookup yields CDR1 LNHDA and CDR2 SQIVND (reference sequence). The CDR3 here is CASTVTRYTEAFF. In nucleotides, the CDR3 is TGTGCCAGTACCGTAACGAGGTACACTGAAGCTTTCTTT. Full variable domain (outside the CDR3, taken from reference TRBV19 and TRBJ1-1): DGGITQSPKYLFRKEGQNVTLSCEQNLNHDAMYWYRQDPGQGLRLIYYSQIVNDFQKGDIAEGYSVSREKKESFPLTVTSAQKNPTAFYLCASTVTRYTEAFFGQGTRLTVV.

The gene calls are TRBV28 and TRBJ2-7, with 8 nucleotides matching TRBD2. Germline-derived CDR1 and CDR2 are MDHEN and SYDVKM. The CDR3 runs 14 residues. CDR3: CAAYGAGGSYEQYF. In DNA form, the CDR3 reads TGTGCGGCCTACGGGGCGGGAGGCTCCTACGAGCAGTACTTC.